The rows below give T cell receptor beta chains drawn from one sample of a study of CD8+ T cells in alopecia areata. Clones were read by immunoSEQ multiplex PCR, and TCRdb kept only the in-frame ones, dropping some. The sample has about 170,000 clones; just over 65% are singletons. The sequencing used CD8+ T cells sorted from blood, collected at week 0. These receptors came from a human donor with alopecia areata. Both conserved end residues are part of each CDR3.

v_gene: TRBV2
CDR3aa: CASLGLAATDTQYF

v_gene: TRBV6-5
CDR3aa: CASSYSPGDSRGYTF

v_gene: TRBV5-6
CDR3aa: CASSLGTGNGYTF

v_gene: TRBV5-6
CDR3aa: CASSFQGENEQYF

v_gene: TRBV13
CDR3aa: CASSLSRKGYYEQYF

v_gene: TRBV6-5
CDR3aa: CASSYNSGGLGDTQYF

v_gene: TRBV6-6
CDR3aa: CASSYSLEAQGTQYF

v_gene: TRBV13
CDR3aa: CASSSPPHEQFF

v_gene: TRBV9
CDR3aa: CASSVNLGPLHF

v_gene: TRBV30
CDR3aa: CAWSRGGFGEKLFF

v_gene: TRBV29-1
CDR3aa: CSVVGQGRGDTQYF

v_gene: TRBV6-5
CDR3aa: CASSYTGYHNEQFF

v_gene: TRBV11-2
CDR3aa: CASSLRDYGYTF

v_gene: TRBV6-6
CDR3aa: CASSYGGAARETQYF